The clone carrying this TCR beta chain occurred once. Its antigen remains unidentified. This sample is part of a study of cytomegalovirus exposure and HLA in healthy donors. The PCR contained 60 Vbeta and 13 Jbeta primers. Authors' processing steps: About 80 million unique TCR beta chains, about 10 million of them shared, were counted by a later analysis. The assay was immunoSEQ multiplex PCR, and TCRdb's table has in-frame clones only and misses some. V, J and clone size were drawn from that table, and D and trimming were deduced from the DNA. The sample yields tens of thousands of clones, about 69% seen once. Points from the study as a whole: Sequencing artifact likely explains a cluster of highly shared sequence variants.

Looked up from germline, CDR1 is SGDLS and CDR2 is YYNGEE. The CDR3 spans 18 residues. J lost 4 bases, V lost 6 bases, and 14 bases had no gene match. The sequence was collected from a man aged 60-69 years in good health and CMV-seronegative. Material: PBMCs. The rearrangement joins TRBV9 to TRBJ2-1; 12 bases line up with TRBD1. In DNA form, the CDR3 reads TGTGCCAGCACGGGGGGGACAGGGGGCGGACCTGGGTACAATGAGCAGTTCTTC. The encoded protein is CASTGGTGGGPGYNEQFF.